The rows below give T cell receptor beta chains drawn from one sample of a study of shared clonotypes between healthy human individuals. TCRdb's copy holds only in-frame clones and misses some; the assay was immunoSEQ multiplex PCR. This table has 1.5 million to 2.5 million clones, approximately 94% appearing once. The sequencing input was naive CD8+ T cells sorted from blood. Receptor source: a man in his late teens or twenties in good health. CDR3s include the opening cysteine and the closing phenylalanine or tryptophan.

V: TRBV19
CDR3: CASRTDGTIYF

V: TRBV7-9
CDR3: CASSTGQGTAPLHF

V: TRBV9
CDR3: CASSVGGPGMYEQYF

V: TRBV7-9
CDR3: CTTPVGGAYNEQFF

V: TRBV28
CDR3: CASSFAGGYNEQFF

V: TRBV6-5
CDR3: CASSYSSLGTGELFF

V: TRBV6-5
CDR3: CASSRQGADTEAFF

V: TRBV7-2
CDR3: CASSPPLIGIETQYF

V: TRBV9
CDR3: CASSPQLTDTQYF

V: TRBV5-4
CDR3: CASSLADSSEQYF

V: TRBV19
CDR3: CASRPTVGREEDGELFF

V: TRBV27
CDR3: CASGRGITDTQYF

V: TRBV7-2
CDR3: CASSSLTGPFTWTFF

V: TRBV7-9
CDR3: CASSLTGPASEAYYGYTF

V: TRBV5-6
CDR3: CASSLAGGGSPLHF

V: TRBV4-1
CDR3: CASSPILTINSPLHF

V: TRBV5-4
CDR3: CASSLVPSSYEQYF

V: TRBV6-6
CDR3: CASSPGGHPITYGYTF

V: TRBV28
CDR3: CASSPVPEYQNQPQHF

V: TRBV5-4
CDR3: CASSLGVVSEQYF

V: TRBV7-8
CDR3: CASSLAGTSTEKLFF

V: TRBV4-1
CDR3: CASSQAVGSTYTEAFF

V: TRBV11-2
CDR3: CASSFFRRYEQYF

V: TRBV13
CDR3: CASSNQETQYF

V: TRBV5-1
CDR3: CASSLDSGTGRPGELFF

V: TRBV27
CDR3: CASAGTVDEQFF

V: TRBV29-1
CDR3: CSAPGQAHEQFF

V: TRBV5-4
CDR3: CASNGQASNYGYTF

V: TRBV7-9
CDR3: CASSLGTLWETQYF

V: TRBV7-9
CDR3: CASSLGGTSEFGTIYF

V: TRBV7-2
CDR3: CASSFPKLAGGNTGELFF

V: TRBV5-4
CDR3: CASRVGDSYNEQFF

V: TRBV5-6
CDR3: CASSFLLEQGNTGELFF

V: TRBV5-6
CDR3: CASSPVEQETQYF

V: TRBV27
CDR3: CASRIGSEAFF

V: TRBV6-1
CDR3: CASSAYGYSNQPQHF

V: TRBV19
CDR3: CASSVDRDDNIQYF

V: TRBV6-5
CDR3: CASSYGQGAYEQYF

V: TRBV4-3
CDR3: CASSQDSTSVRYNEQFF

V: TRBV11-2
CDR3: CASSLDDPGLPTYEQYF

V: TRBV5-5
CDR3: CASTTGGSSYEQYF

V: TRBV19
CDR3: CASSVRDSLNEQFF

V: TRBV4-3
CDR3: CASSQDIKETQYF

V: TRBV19
CDR3: CATGTPGQSPYEQYF

V: TRBV5-1
CDR3: CASSPWTSGSGEQYF

V: TRBV4-1
CDR3: CASSQEWGSGGEQYF

V: TRBV28
CDR3: CASSLYSGGADEQYF

V: TRBV7-8
CDR3: CASSLTPSSSYNSPLHF